A selection of T cell receptor beta chains follows, all from one sample in a study of T cell clonotyping in hematopoietic cell transplantation. The method was immunoSEQ multiplex PCR; TCRdb's version includes in-frame clones alone and lacks a portion of them. The table shows more than 70,000 clones, with about 95% occurring only once. Material: peripheral blood mononuclear cells, obtained before stem cell transplant. The receptors were sampled from a woman aged 45-59 years with acute myeloid leukemia. Some clones in this sample may be carry-over from other donors' samples. CDR3s include the opening cysteine and the closing phenylalanine or tryptophan. The D gene is left open where the match is weak.

V gene	J gene	D gene	CDR3 protein	CDR3 DNA
TRBV5-8	TRBJ2-3	TRBD2	CASSALAGGSTDTQYF	TGTGCCAGCAGCGCCCTAGCGGGGGGTAGCACAGATACGCAGTATTTT
TRBV5-6	TRBJ1-1	-	CASSLAQRTEAFF	TGTGCCAGCAGCTTGGCCCAGAGGACTGAAGCTTTCTTT
TRBV19	TRBJ1-1	-	CASSIVQGGLNTEAFF	TGTGCCAGTAGTATAGTGCAGGGCGGCCTTAACACTGAAGCTTTCTTT
TRBV20-1	TRBJ2-7	-	CSTSNGDEQYF	TGCAGTACCTCTAATGGGGACGAGCAGTACTTC
TRBV6-5	TRBJ1-2	-	CASSFMVGWGYTF	TGTGCCAGCAGTTTTATGGTGGGTTGGGGCTACACCTTC
TRBV19	TRBJ2-3	-	CASTTRDTQYF	TGTGCCAGTACCACCCGGGATACGCAGTATTTT
TRBV5-4	TRBJ1-2	TRBD1	CATQPAEGQPSYGYTF	TGTGCCACCCAACCCGCCGAGGGACAGCCATCCTATGGCTACACCTTC
TRBV11-2	TRBJ2-2	-	CASSLDYGTTGELFF	TGTGCCAGCAGCTTAGATTACGGGACCACCGGGGAGCTGTTTTTT
TRBV7-9	TRBJ1-6	TRBD1	CASTRSEGAWGSPLHF	TGTGCCAGCACCCGTTCGGAGGGGGCTTGGGGATCACCCCTCCACTTT
TRBV19	TRBJ1-4	TRBD1	CASSKDRGNEKLFF	TGTGCCAGTAGTAAGGACAGGGGTAATGAAAAACTGTTTTTT